In its sample, the clone carrying this T cell receptor beta chain was seen a few times. Antigen: not known. One entry per CDR3 protein, called by TCRdb with MiXCR from the 5' RACE reads. This repertoire shows about 270,000 distinct CDR3 sequences, 15% to 20% found once; its top ten account for 20% to 25%. V was clipped by 5 bases and J by 4 bases, with 11 bases between them. The length of the CDR3 is 13 residues. CDR1 is SGHTA and CDR2 is FQGNSA in the germline V gene. The sample belongs to a study of T-cell memory formation after mild COVID-19. Study context: The study found TCR clusters largely donor specific.

Findings and caveats of the study: Those CD4+ clones that contracted were mainly in CM and EM (CD8+ ones in EMRA). Day 15 to 85 contracting clones showed balanced CD4/CD8; later expanders leaned CD4+.

The gene calls are TRBV7-2 and TRBJ2-5; D gene ambiguous. The sample consisted of PBMCs or a T cell subset sorted from them (not recorded which). The source of this sequence is a man between 18 and 35 years old who had mild COVID-19 (a few samples of this study predate the infection). Cell type and time point are not known. The CDR3: CASSPTPPETQYF. CDR3 in DNA: TGTGCCAGCAGCCCCACCCCCCCAGAGACCCAGTACTTC.